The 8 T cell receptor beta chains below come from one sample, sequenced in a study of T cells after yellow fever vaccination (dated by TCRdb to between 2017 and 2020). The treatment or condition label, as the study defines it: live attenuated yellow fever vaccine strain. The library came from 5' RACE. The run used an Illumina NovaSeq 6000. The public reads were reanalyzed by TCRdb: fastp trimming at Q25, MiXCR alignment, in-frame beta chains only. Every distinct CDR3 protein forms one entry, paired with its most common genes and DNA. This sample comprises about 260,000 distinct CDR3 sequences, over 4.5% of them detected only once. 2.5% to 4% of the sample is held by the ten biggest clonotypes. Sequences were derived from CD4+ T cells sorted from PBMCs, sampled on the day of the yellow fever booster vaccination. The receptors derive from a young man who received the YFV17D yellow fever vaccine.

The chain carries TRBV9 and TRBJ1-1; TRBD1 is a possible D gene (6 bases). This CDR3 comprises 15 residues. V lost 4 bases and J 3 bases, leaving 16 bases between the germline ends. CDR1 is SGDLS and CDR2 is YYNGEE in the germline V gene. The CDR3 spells CASSPGPPGDTEAFF. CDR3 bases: TGTGCCAGCAGCCCGGGACCCCCAGGGGACACTGAAGCTTTCTTT.

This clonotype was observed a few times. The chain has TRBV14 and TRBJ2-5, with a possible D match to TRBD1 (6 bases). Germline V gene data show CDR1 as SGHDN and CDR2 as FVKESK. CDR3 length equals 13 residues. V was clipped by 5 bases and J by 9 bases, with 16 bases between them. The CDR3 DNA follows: TGTGCCAGCAGCGGCAGGGGACGTTCGGCCCAGTACTTC. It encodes CASSGRGRSAQYF.

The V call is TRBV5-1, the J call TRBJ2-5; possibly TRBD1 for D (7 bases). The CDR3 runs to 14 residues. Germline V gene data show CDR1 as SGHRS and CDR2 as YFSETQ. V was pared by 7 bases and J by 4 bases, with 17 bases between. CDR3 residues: CASRQGSGGETQYF. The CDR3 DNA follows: TGCGCCAGCCGACAGGGTTCCGGGGGAGAGACCCAGTACTTC.

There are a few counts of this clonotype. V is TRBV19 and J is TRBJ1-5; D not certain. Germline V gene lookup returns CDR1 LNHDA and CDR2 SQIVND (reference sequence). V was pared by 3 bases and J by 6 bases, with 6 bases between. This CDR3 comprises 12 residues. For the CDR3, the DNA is TGTGCCAGTAGTATTCGTTCTCAGCCCCAGCATTTT. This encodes CASSIRSQPQHF.

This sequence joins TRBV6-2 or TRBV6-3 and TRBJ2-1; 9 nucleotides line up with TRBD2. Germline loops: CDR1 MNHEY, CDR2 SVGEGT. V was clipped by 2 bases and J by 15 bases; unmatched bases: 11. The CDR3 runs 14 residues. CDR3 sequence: CASSYSGGPPNRFF. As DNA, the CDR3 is TGTGCCAGCAGTTACAGCGGGGGGCCCCCCAATCGGTTCTTC.

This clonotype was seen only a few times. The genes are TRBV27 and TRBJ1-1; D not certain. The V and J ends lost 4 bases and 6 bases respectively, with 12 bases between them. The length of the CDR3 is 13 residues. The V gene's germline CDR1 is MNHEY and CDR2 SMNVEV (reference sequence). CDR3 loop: CASSSKAGAEAFF. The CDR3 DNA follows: TGTGCCAGCAGTTCAAAAGCTGGCGCTGAAGCTTTCTTT.

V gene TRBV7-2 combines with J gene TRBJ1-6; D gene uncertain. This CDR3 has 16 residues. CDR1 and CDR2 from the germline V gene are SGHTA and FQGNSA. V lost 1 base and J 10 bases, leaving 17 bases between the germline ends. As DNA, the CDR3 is TGTGCCAGCAGCTTAGACATAGGCAGAGGAGGCTCACCCCTCCACTTT. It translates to CASSLDIGRGGSPLHF.

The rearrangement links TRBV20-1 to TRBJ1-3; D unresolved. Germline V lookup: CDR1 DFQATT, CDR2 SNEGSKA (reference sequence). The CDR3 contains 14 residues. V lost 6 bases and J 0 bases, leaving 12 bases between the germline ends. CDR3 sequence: CSALRARSGNTIYF. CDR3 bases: TGCAGTGCCCTCCGGGCTCGCTCTGGAAACACCATATATTTT.